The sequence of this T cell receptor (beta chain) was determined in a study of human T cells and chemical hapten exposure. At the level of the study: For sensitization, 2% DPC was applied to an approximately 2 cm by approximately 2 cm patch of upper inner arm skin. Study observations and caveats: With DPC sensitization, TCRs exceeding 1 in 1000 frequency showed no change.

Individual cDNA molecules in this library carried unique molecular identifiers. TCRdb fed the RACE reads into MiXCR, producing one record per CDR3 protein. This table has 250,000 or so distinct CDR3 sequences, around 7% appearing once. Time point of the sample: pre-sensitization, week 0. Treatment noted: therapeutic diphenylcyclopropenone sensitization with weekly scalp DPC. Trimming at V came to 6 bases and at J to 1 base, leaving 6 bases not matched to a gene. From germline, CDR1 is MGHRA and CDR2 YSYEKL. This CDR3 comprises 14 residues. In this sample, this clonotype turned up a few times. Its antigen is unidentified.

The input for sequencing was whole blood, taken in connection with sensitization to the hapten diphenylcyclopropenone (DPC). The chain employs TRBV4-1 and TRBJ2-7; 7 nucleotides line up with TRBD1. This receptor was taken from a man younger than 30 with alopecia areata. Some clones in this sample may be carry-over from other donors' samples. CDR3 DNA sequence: TGCGCCAGCAGTCACGACAGGGATTCCTACGAGCAGTACTTC. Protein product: CASSHDRDSYEQYF.